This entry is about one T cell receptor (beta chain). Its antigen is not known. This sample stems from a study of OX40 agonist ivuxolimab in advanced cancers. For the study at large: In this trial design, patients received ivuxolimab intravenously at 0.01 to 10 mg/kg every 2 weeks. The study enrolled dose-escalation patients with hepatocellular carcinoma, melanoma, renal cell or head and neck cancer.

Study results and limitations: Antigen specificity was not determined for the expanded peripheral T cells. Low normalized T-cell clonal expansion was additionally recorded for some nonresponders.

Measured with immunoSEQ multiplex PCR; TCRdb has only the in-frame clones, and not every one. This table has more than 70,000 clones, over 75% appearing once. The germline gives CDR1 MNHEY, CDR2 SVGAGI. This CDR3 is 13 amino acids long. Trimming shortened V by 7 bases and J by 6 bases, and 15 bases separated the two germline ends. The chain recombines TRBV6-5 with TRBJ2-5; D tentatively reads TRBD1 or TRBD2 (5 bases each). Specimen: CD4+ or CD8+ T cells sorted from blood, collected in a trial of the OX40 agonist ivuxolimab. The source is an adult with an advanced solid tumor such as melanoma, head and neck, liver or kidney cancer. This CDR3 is CASKVEGQKTQYF. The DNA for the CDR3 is TGTGCCAGCAAAGTTGAGGGGCAAAAGACCCAGTACTTC.